Below, 6 T cell receptor beta chains from the same sample are listed, as sequenced in a study of T cell responses to AZD1222 COVID-19 vaccine. Sequencing was performed with immunoSEQ multiplex PCR; in TCRdb, only in-frame clones are kept and a portion is missing. Found here are some 92,000 clones, roughly 88% of them singletons; the top ten hold around 2.8%. This specimen was peripheral blood, taken on day 0 of AZD1222 vaccination. The receptor set was obtained from an adult in good health.

The genes are TRBV11-3 and TRBJ2-1; 8 nucleotides align to TRBD2. This CDR3 comprises 16 residues. Germline values: CDR1 SGHNT, CDR2 YENEEA. V lost 5 bases and J lost 2; bases outside the gene matches: 8. CDR3 coding DNA: TGTGCCAGCAGCCTAGGGGTAGCGGGACCCTACAATGAGCAGTTCTTC. Translation gives CASSLGVAGPYNEQFF.

CDR3 amino acids: CASSLAGVWGSYGYTF. In DNA form, the CDR3 reads TGTGCCAGCAGCTTGGCTGGTGTGTGGGGGAGCTATGGCTACACCTTC. This chain uses TRBV5-8 with TRBJ1-2, with D possibly TRBD1 on 5 matching bases. This CDR3 has 16 residues. With 0 bases removed from V and 4 bases from J, the gap between germline ends came to 16 bases. CDR1 SGHTS and CDR2 YDEGEE come from the germline V gene.

CDR3 nucleotides: TGCAGCGTTGTGTCGGGCTCCTACAATGAGCAGTTCTTC. This translates into CSVVSGSYNEQFF. The J gene is TRBJ2-1, the V gene TRBV29-1; D gene uncertain. This CDR3 comprises 13 residues. Looked up from germline, CDR1 is SQVTM and CDR2 is ANQGSEA. V shed 4 bases and J shed 0 bases, with 7 bases lying between them.

This sequence joins TRBV6-5 and TRBJ2-3; TRBD1 or TRBD2 may be the D gene (5 bases each). In germline, CDR1 is MNHEY, CDR2 SVGAGI. The CDR3 extends over 16 amino acids. V dropped 0 bases and J dropped 0 bases, with 10 bases sitting between them. The CDR3 spells CASSYSWDQSTDTQYF. The CDR3 DNA is TGTGCCAGCAGTTACTCCTGGGACCAAAGCACAGATACGCAGTATTTT.

This clone appeared once. This chain connects TRBV18 to TRBJ1-2, with 7 bases fitting TRBD1. CDR3 length: 14 residues. Germline values: CDR1 KGHSH, CDR2 LQKENI. With V trimmed by 4 bases and J by 6 bases, 8 bases remained unmatched. CDR3 sequence: CASSRSPGTDGYTF. The CDR3, as DNA: TGTGCCAGCTCACGAAGCCCCGGGACAGATGGCTACACCTTC.

V usage is TRBV6-4 and J usage is TRBJ2-1; perhaps TRBD2 as D (7 bases). Trimming cost V 0 bases and J 4 bases, with 13 bases left between them. CDR1 and CDR2 (germline): MRHNA, SNTAGT. CDR3 length equals 16 residues. Written as DNA, the CDR3 is TGTGCCAGCAGTGACTCCGGGGGGCCTAGGTACAATGAGCAGTTCTTC. Encoded protein: CASSDSGGPRYNEQFF.